A single T cell receptor beta chain is shown here with its context. The sample originates from a study of blood T cells in healthy people across ages. Through a sample-barcoded 5' primer and a J-beta primer mix, a second PCR was run for about 6 to 12 cycles. At least 2.5 million CDR3-containing paired-end reads were obtained per sample. TCRdb re-derived calls from the 5' RACE reads in MiXCR, one entry per CDR3 protein. The sample has roughly 2 million distinct CDR3 sequences, less than 50% seen once; the top ten hold approximately 2%. Total RNA amounts of at least 6 micrograms were extracted per sample. The CDR3 has 16 residues. V gave up 3 bases and J gave up 0 bases, with 15 bases separating them. Germline V gene data show CDR1 as DFQATT and CDR2 as SNEGSKA (reference sequence).

Sequencing was carried out using blood. This chain connects TRBV20-1 to TRBJ1-5; D is unclear. The sequence was obtained from a middle-aged woman in good health. CDR3 nucleotide sequence: TGCAGTGCTAGCAAAGCCCCTGGTCTTAGCAATCAGCCCCAGCATTTT. This translates into CSASKAPGLSNQPQHF.